This T cell receptor (beta chain) was captured by sequencing in a study of cytomegalovirus exposure and HLA in healthy donors. Per the germline V gene, CDR1 is SEHNR and CDR2 is FQNEAQ (reference sequence). The CDR3 covers 16 residues. The V and J ends lost 3 bases and 3 bases, in that order; junction bases with no gene match: 5. In the PCR, 60 Vbeta and 13 Jbeta primers were used. Here immunoSEQ multiplex PCR was the method, and the copy in TCRdb shows in-frame clones only, minus some. The table has around 99,000 clones, 69% seen once; the top ten hold around 5.4%. The V and J genes are TRBV7-9 and TRBJ2-2; 9 bases map to TRBD1. The sample taken for sequencing was PBMCs. This receptor was taken from a woman aged 70-85 years in good health and CMV-seropositive. Here the CDR3 reads CASSFVRTGDTGELFF. The DNA of the CDR3 is TGTGCCAGCAGCTTTGTCCGGACAGGGGACACCGGGGAGCTGTTTTTT.